This TCR beta chain originates from a study of shared clonotypes between healthy human individuals. Worth noting for this clone: Its antigen is as yet unknown. Other DNA sequences within the sample encode an identical CDR3.

Each subset's genomic DNA was split evenly across several immunoSEQ plates. Assay: immunoSEQ multiplex PCR; the TCRdb copy retains only in-frame clones and omits some. Among around 580,000 clones listed, more than 95% were seen once. Naive CD8 cells lacked CD45RO and underwent positive selection for CCR7, leaving out terminally differentiated effector memory CD45RA+ cells. Study-wide results and limits: Measured sharing among donors was expected to vary with sequencing depth. Collection of samples was limited to blood; tissue repertoires likely differ. Generation probability values for non-shared clonotypes were lower than those for clonotypes shared by all four donors.

Sequencing was performed on naive CD8+ T cells sorted from blood. This receptor was identified in a man under 40 in good health.

The chain's CDR3 is CASSPNTGELFF. CDR3 DNA: TGTGCCAGCAGTCCCAACACCGGGGAGCTGTTTTTT. The chain uses TRBV27 and TRBJ2-2; the D is unclear. This CDR3 spans 12 amino acids. Between the trimmed V and J ends, which lost 5 bases and 2 bases, there was a span of 3 bases. Germline lookup yields CDR1 MNHEY and CDR2 SMNVEV (reference sequence).